Sequencing of this T cell receptor beta chain was carried out in a study of blood T cells in healthy people across ages. Study-wide findings and caveats: No one knew whether donors had CMV, which possibly confounded expanded clonotype changes. Aged donors had fewer naive CD4+ cells and lower diversity than long-lived donors.

This clonotype was seen once. Its antigen is undetermined. A second PCR of roughly 6 to 12 cycles used a sample-barcoded 5' primer and a J-beta primer mix. At least 2.5 million CDR3-containing paired-end reads were obtained per sample. In TCRdb, the 5' RACE reads were re-called with MiXCR into one record per CDR3 protein. The repertoire holds just over 1 million distinct CDR3 sequences, with 35% to 55% as singletons. From germline, CDR1 is DFQATT and CDR2 SNEGSKA (reference sequence). CDR3 length: 16 residues. Trimming removed 3 bases at V and 0 bases at J, with 15 bases between. PBMCs were isolated at a quantity of at least 6 million per sample.

The chain recombines TRBV20-1 with TRBJ2-4, with D possibly being TRBD2 (6 bases). This receptor was obtained from a woman aged 60-75 years in good health. The sample taken for sequencing was blood. CDR3 coding DNA: TGCAGTGCTAGCGGGAGAGGGGAGCTAGCCAAAAACATTCAGTACTTC. It encodes CSASGRGELAKNIQYF.